These T cell receptor beta chains were read from a single sample in a study of OX40 agonist ivuxolimab in advanced cancers. Sequencing used immunoSEQ multiplex PCR; TCRdb keeps in-frame clones, though not all of them. This table holds about 22,000 clones, around 85% found once. The source material was CD4+ or CD8+ T cells sorted from blood, sampled in a trial of the OX40 agonist ivuxolimab. These TCRs come from an adult with an advanced solid tumor such as melanoma, head and neck, liver or kidney cancer. Both conserved end residues are part of each CDR3. Fields, in order: V gene, J gene, D gene, clone size, CDR3 DNA, CDR3 protein. A D gene is named only where the DNA matches it firmly. A clone size is listed for some rows: how often the clone was seen (once, few, many), or a class if it is expanded.

>TRBV4-3|TRBJ2-7|TRBD1|-
TGCGCCAGCAGCCAAGTACAGGGGAACTACGAGCAGTACTTC
CASSQVQGNYEQYF
>TRBV4-3|TRBJ2-5|TRBD2|-
TGCGCCAGCAGCCAAGAATATCCCGAGACTAGCGGGATAGAGACCCAGTACTTC
CASSQEYPETSGIETQYF
>TRBV2|TRBJ2-7|TRBD2|-
TGTGCCAGCACCGGAGGGGGGACTAGTCTAACCTACGAGCAGTACTTC
CASTGGGTSLTYEQYF
>TRBV30|TRBJ1-5|TRBD1|-
TGTGCCTGGAGTCCTTTAGGTTGGACAGGGGGAGCAGCGAATCAGCCCCAGCATTTT
CAWSPLGWTGGAANQPQHF
>TRBV5-1|TRBJ2-7|-|-
TGCGCCAGCGCCTCTGCCAGGGGAAGCTCCTACGAGCAGTACTTC
CASASARGSSYEQYF
>TRBV4-3|TRBJ2-7|-|-
TGCGCCAGCAGCCAAGGGTTTGTGGGGGCGGACTACGAGCAGTACTTC
CASSQGFVGADYEQYF
>TRBV7-8|TRBJ1-3|-|few
TGTGCCAGCAGCTTCGGGAGAGGTTTTGGAAACACCATATATTTT
CASSFGRGFGNTIYF
>TRBV7-8|TRBJ1-1|-|-
TGTGCCAGCAGCTTAAATACGGGTAACACTGAAGCTTTCTTT
CASSLNTGNTEAFF
>TRBV4-2|TRBJ2-1|TRBD2|-
TGTGCCAGCAGCCAGCCGGGACTAGCGGGAACCAATGAGCAGTTCTTC
CASSQPGLAGTNEQFF
>TRBV9|TRBJ2-3|TRBD2|-
TGTGCCAGCAGCGTCGCGGGAGCTACCACAGATACGCAGTATTTT
CASSVAGATTDTQYF
>TRBV27|TRBJ2-3|-|-
TGTGCCAGCAGTTTCTCTGGCAGTACCGATACGCAGTATTTT
CASSFSGSTDTQYF
>TRBV7-9|TRBJ2-3|-|once
TGTGCCAGCAGCGACTGGGGGGCTAGCACAGATACGCAGTATTTT
CASSDWGASTDTQYF
>TRBV11-3|TRBJ2-5|TRBD1|-
TGTGCCAGCAGCTCAGACAGGGAGCAAGAGACCCAGTACTTC
CASSSDREQETQYF
>TRBV28|TRBJ2-7|TRBD1|-
TGTGCCAGCAACCCGGGACAGAGATTCTACGAGCAGTACTTC
CASNPGQRFYEQYF
>TRBV5-1|TRBJ2-5|-|-
TGCGCCAGCAGCTTGGATAGACAGCAAGAGACCCAGTACTTC
CASSLDRQQETQYF
>TRBV7-9|TRBJ2-7|-|-
TGTGCCAGCAGCTCCGAGAACCTCCGAAGCGCGAACTACGAGCAGTACTTC
CASSSENLRSANYEQYF
>TRBV28|TRBJ1-5|TRBD1|-
TGTGCCAGCAGTTCCCCAGGGGGGGCTGGTCAGCCCCAGCATTTT
CASSSPGGAGQPQHF
>TRBV19|TRBJ2-7|-|few
TGTGCCAGTAGTATAAGCCCGACCCACTACGAGCAGTACTTC
CASSISPTHYEQYF
>TRBV19|TRBJ1-1|-|-
TGTGCCAGTAGACCAACAGTTTACACTGAAGCTTTCTTT
CASRPTVYTEAFF
>TRBV9|TRBJ1-5|-|-
TGTGCCAGCAGCGTAAAGGGAATGGGTCAGCCCCAGCATTTT
CASSVKGMGQPQHF
>TRBV7-9|TRBJ2-1|TRBD2|few
TGTGCCAGCAGCTTAGGGGGGACTAGTAGAGGGGAAGGTCGGCAGTTCTTC
CASSLGGTSRGEGRQFF
>TRBV27|TRBJ1-1|-|-
TGTGCCAGCAGTTTATTAACACTTTCGGGACTACCCGACCTGAACACTGAAGCTTTCTTT
CASSLLTLSGLPDLNTEAFF
>TRBV12-5|TRBJ2-7|-|-
TGTGCTAGTGGACTCTTAGCGATCTCCTACGAGCAGTACTTC
CASGLLAISYEQYF
>TRBV7-6|TRBJ2-7|TRBD1|few
TGTGCCAGCAGTCCCGGGACAGGGGCGCAAGAGCAGTACTTC
CASSPGTGAQEQYF
>TRBV4-3|TRBJ1-2|TRBD1|-
TGCGCCAGCAGCCAAGATGGGGGCAGGGGGCTGTGGGCTGATAACTATGGCTACACCTTC
CASSQDGGRGLWADNYGYTF
>TRBV27|TRBJ2-3|TRBD2|few
TGTGCCAGCAGTTACAGTAGCGGGAGGGCCGGCACAGATACGCAGTATTTT
CASSYSSGRAGTDTQYF
>TRBV10-3|TRBJ2-7|TRBD1|-
TGTGCCGCACGGACAGGGACGAACTACGAGCAGTACTTC
CAARTGTNYEQYF
>TRBV7-2|TRBJ2-7|-|-
TGTGCCAGCAGCTTTTCAGGGGCCAACGAGCAGTACTTC
CASSFSGANEQYF
>TRBV7-3|TRBJ1-1|-|-
TGTGCCAGCAGCTTCCTCAGGGGAGCCCCCATGAACACTGAAGCTTTCTTT
CASSFLRGAPMNTEAFF
>TRBV10-3|TRBJ2-5|-|-
TGTGCCATCAGTGAGGGGGGCGGGGAGACCCAGTACTTC
CAISEGGGETQYF
>TRBV27|TRBJ1-2|-|-
TGTGCCAGCAGTTTATCCCGAGGGCACTATGGCTACACCTTC
CASSLSRGHYGYTF
>TRBV19|TRBJ1-3|-|-
TGTGCCAGTAAAGAAAGGGCCGGAAACACCATATATTTT
CASKERAGNTIYF
>TRBV5-5|TRBJ2-7|TRBD2|few
TGTGCCAGCAGGGACACCGGGGGGGAGCAGTACTTC
CASRDTGGEQYF
>TRBV27|TRBJ2-5|TRBD2|-
TGTGCCAGCAGTGCTTATCAGACTAGCGGGTTGAGAGAGACCCAGTACTTC
CASSAYQTSGLRETQYF
>TRBV7-8|TRBJ2-7|TRBD1|-
TGTGCCAGCAACCGAGAGGGGACAGGGGTCCTTTACGAGCAGTACTTC
CASNREGTGVLYEQYF
>TRBV11-3|TRBJ1-1|TRBD1|once
TGTGCCAGCAGCCCTGGGACAGGGCTACTTGTCACTGAAGCTTTCTTT
CASSPGTGLLVTEAFF
>TRBV7-9|TRBJ1-4|-|-
TGTGCCAGCAGCTCCGCAACTAATGAAAAACTGTTTTTT
CASSSATNEKLFF
>TRBV4-2|TRBJ2-6|-|-
TGTGCCAGCAGCCAAGAGCTCCCAACAGGGTCTGGGGCCAACGTCCTGACTTTC
CASSQELPTGSGANVLTF
>TRBV27|TRBJ2-5|-|-
TGTGCCAGCAGTTTATCGGCGGGACCTCAAGAGACCCAGTACTTC
CASSLSAGPQETQYF
>TRBV11-2|TRBJ2-2|-|once
TGTGCCAGCAGCTTTACCGGAAGAATTGGTGATGCCGGGGAGCTGTTTTTT
CASSFTGRIGDAGELFF
>TRBV27|TRBJ1-4|-|-
TGTGCCAGCAGTTTATGGTTGGGTGTTAATGAAAAACTGTTTTTT
CASSLWLGVNEKLFF
>TRBV2|TRBJ2-3|-|-
TGTGCCAGCAGCCGGGATCCGGGTGCAGATACGCAGTATTTT
CASSRDPGADTQYF
>TRBV2|TRBJ1-1|-|-
TGTGCCAGCAGAGAGGTGGGATTGAACACTGAAGCTTTCTTT
CASREVGLNTEAFF
>TRBV7-3|TRBJ2-1|TRBD2|-
TGTGCCAGCAGCCCGACCCTTAGCGGGGGACGGTACAATGAGCAGTTCTTC
CASSPTLSGGRYNEQFF
>TRBV11-2|TRBJ1-3|-|-
TGTGCCAGCAGCTCCACTATATCGGGAAACACCATATATTTT
CASSSTISGNTIYF
>TRBV4-3|TRBJ2-7|-|-
TGCGCCAGCAGCCAAGATCGGGCATCCTACGAGCAGTACTTC
CASSQDRASYEQYF
>TRBV7-3|TRBJ2-7|-|-
TGTGCCAGCAGCTTAGGGGGTTCGGGAGCCGAGCAGTACTTC
CASSLGGSGAEQYF
>TRBV7-9|TRBJ2-1|-|-
TGTGCCAGCAGCTCCGCTTGGGGAGACAATGAGCAGTTCTTC
CASSSAWGDNEQFF
>TRBV30|TRBJ1-1|-|-
TGTGCCTGGAGTGTACTCAGGGTGCCTTTCTTT
CAWSVLRVPFF
>TRBV9|TRBJ2-3|-|-
TGTGCCAGCAGCCCCCGGGACTTCACAGATACGCAGTATTTT
CASSPRDFTDTQYF
>TRBV5-1|TRBJ2-4|TRBD1|-
TGCGCCAGCAGGGGACAGTCCAAAAACATTCAGTACTTC
CASRGQSKNIQYF
>TRBV19|TRBJ2-7|TRBD2|-
TGTGCCAGTAGTATAGGAGGGAGGGCATCCTACGAGCAGTACTTC
CASSIGGRASYEQYF
>TRBV15|TRBJ2-4|TRBD1|-
TGTGCCACCAGCCCCGGGACAGGGGTCAAAAACATTCAGTACTTC
CATSPGTGVKNIQYF
>TRBV19|TRBJ2-6|-|-
TGTGCCAGTAGTATCAGTGGATCTGGGGCCAACGTCCTGACTTTC
CASSISGSGANVLTF